The rows below give T cell receptor beta chains drawn from one sample of a study of blood T cell repertoires in COVID-19. The repertoire was sequenced with immunoSEQ multiplex PCR; TCRdb's copy has only in-frame clones and lacks some. Of 200,000 to 250,000 clones listed, about four fifths are singletons. Sequencing used PBMCs or T cells enriched from blood (not recorded which). All receptors derive from a woman aged 40 to 49 who had recovered from COVID-19. CDR3s include the opening cysteine and the closing phenylalanine or tryptophan. A D gene is named only where the DNA matches it firmly. Clone size, where shown, is once, few, many, or a class for clones that have expanded.

V: TRBV10-2; size: .; J: TRBJ2-1; D: .; DNA: TGCGCCAGCAGTGAGTCCAGGCAAGAGCAGTTCTTC; CDR3: CASSESRQEQFF
V: TRBV2; size: .; J: TRBJ2-1; D: TRBD2; DNA: TGTGCCAGCATAGCGGAAGCGGGAGGTCATGAGCAGTTCTTC; CDR3: CASIAEAGGHEQFF
V: TRBV9; size: .; J: TRBJ2-2; D: .; DNA: TGTGCCAGCAGCGTAGGCACGGGAGCCGGGGAGCTGTTTTTT; CDR3: CASSVGTGAGELFF
V: TRBV10-3; size: .; J: TRBJ1-2; D: .; DNA: TGTGCCATCAGTGACAGTCAGGGCGGCTACACCTTC; CDR3: CAISDSQGGYTF
V: TRBV11-3; size: .; J: TRBJ2-1; D: .; DNA: TGTGCCAGCAGCTTTTGGCAGGGCTCCTACAATGAGCAGTTCTTC; CDR3: CASSFWQGSYNEQFF
V: TRBV7-9; size: .; J: TRBJ2-5; D: .; DNA: TGTGCCAGCAGCTTAACCGGGCAGGGGAACCAAGAGACCCAGTACTTC; CDR3: CASSLTGQGNQETQYF
V: TRBV11-2; size: .; J: TRBJ1-3; D: .; DNA: TGTGCCAGCGGGAAGCTAGGGGCTAACACCATATATTTT; CDR3: CASGKLGANTIYF
V: TRBV30; size: once; J: TRBJ1-1; D: TRBD1; DNA: TGTGCCTGGAGTGACTACAGGGGGCGTTTGAACACTGAAGCTTTCTTT; CDR3: CAWSDYRGRLNTEAFF
V: TRBV7-8; size: .; J: TRBJ2-1; D: TRBD2; DNA: TGTGCCAGCAGCCGTCGACTAGCGGGAGGGCATGAGCAGTTCTTC; CDR3: CASSRRLAGGHEQFF
V: TRBV7-9; size: once; J: TRBJ2-3; D: TRBD2; DNA: TGTGCCAGCAGCTTTGGATCTAGCGGGAGGAGGACAGATACGCAGTATTTT; CDR3: CASSFGSSGRRTDTQYF
V: TRBV28; size: .; J: TRBJ2-7; D: TRBD2; DNA: TGTGCCAGCAGTAAGGGGAGTAGCGGGCCCTACGAGCAGTACTTC; CDR3: CASSKGSSGPYEQYF
V: TRBV7-9; size: .; J: TRBJ2-1; D: .; DNA: TGTGCCAGCAGCTCCCCGTTGGTGGGGCTTCGGGAGCAGTTCTTC; CDR3: CASSSPLVGLREQFF
V: TRBV28; size: .; J: TRBJ1-2; D: .; DNA: TGTGCCAGCAGTCTCTTCGAGGGCTACACCTTC; CDR3: CASSLFEGYTF
V: TRBV28; size: .; J: TRBJ1-2; D: .; DNA: TGTGCCAGCAGTACTCCGGACAGATACTATGGCTACACCTTC; CDR3: CASSTPDRYYGYTF
V: TRBV10-1; size: .; J: TRBJ2-1; D: .; DNA: TGCGCCAGCGGCCAATACAATGAGCAGTTCTTC; CDR3: CASGQYNEQFF
V: TRBV28; size: once; J: TRBJ2-7; D: .; DNA: TGTGCCAGCAAGGGGCAGGACTACTACGAGCAGTACTTC; CDR3: CASKGQDYYEQYF
V: TRBV7-9; size: .; J: TRBJ1-6; D: TRBD1; DNA: TGTGCCAGCAGCTTGGGACCTTCCAGGGGGTCACCCCTCCACTTT; CDR3: CASSLGPSRGSPLHF
V: TRBV5-1; size: .; J: TRBJ1-1; D: TRBD1; DNA: TGCGCCAGCAGCGGATCCGGGACAGGGGTCACTGAAGCTTTCTTT; CDR3: CASSGSGTGVTEAFF
V: TRBV5-5; size: .; J: TRBJ2-3; D: TRBD2; DNA: TGTGCCAGCAGCCTAGCGGGAGGACCAGATACGCAGTATTTT; CDR3: CASSLAGGPDTQYF
V: TRBV3-1/TRBV3-2; size: .; J: TRBJ1-2; D: .; DNA: TGTGCCAGCACCCAATTCGGGGGGTCCTACACCTTC; CDR3: CASTQFGGSYTF
V: TRBV7-9; size: once; J: TRBJ2-5; D: TRBD2; DNA: TGTGCCAGCAGCGGAAGCGGGAGCTCGGAGACCCAGTACTTC; CDR3: CASSGSGSSETQYF
V: TRBV3-1/TRBV3-2; size: once; J: TRBJ1-1; D: .; DNA: TGTGCCAGCAGCCAAGAAGGCGCCAGGGAGAACACTGAAGCTTTCTTT; CDR3: CASSQEGARENTEAFF
V: TRBV27; size: .; J: TRBJ2-1; D: TRBD2; DNA: TGTGCCAGCAGTTTACCAGGACTAGCGGGAGGGCAGTTCTTC; CDR3: CASSLPGLAGGQFF
V: TRBV19; size: .; J: TRBJ2-3; D: TRBD2; DNA: TGTGCCACAAGAGTCGGACTAGCGGCGACAGATACGCAGTATTTT; CDR3: CATRVGLAATDTQYF
V: TRBV4-3; size: .; J: TRBJ2-1; D: TRBD1; DNA: TGCGCCAGCAGCCAAGACCGGGACAGGTTGGGGAATGAGCAGTTCTTC; CDR3: CASSQDRDRLGNEQFF